Each of the 17 T cell receptor beta chains below was sequenced from the same sample in a study of human T cells and chemical hapten exposure. Stated time point: patch test 2, 6 weeks after DPC sensitization. Treatment in this sample: therapeutic diphenylcyclopropenone sensitization with weekly scalp DPC. One entry per CDR3 protein, called by TCRdb with MiXCR from the RACE reads. The table records some 100,000 distinct CDR3 sequences, 9.3% of them present only once. The sample here was whole blood, taken in connection with sensitization to the hapten diphenylcyclopropenone (DPC). These receptors were taken from a woman aged 40 to 50 with alopecia areata. Some clones in this sample may be carry-over from other donors' samples.

This clonotype showed up many times. The rearrangement joins TRBV29-1 to TRBJ1-2; D not certain. Deletions cut 6 bases from V and 0 bases from J, with 11 bases between. Germline loops: CDR1 SQVTM, CDR2 ANQGSEA. The CDR3 contains 13 residues. This CDR3 is CSVVDGANYGYTF. DNA for the CDR3: TGCAGCGTGGTAGACGGAGCTAACTATGGCTACACCTTC.

This clonotype was seen at least ten times. This rearrangement joins TRBV12-3 or TRBV12-4 to TRBJ2-1; no clear D. This CDR3 region has 13 residues. Between the trimmed V and J ends, which lost 3 bases and 5 bases, there was a span of 8 bases. The CDR3 nucleotides read TGTGCCAGCAGTTTCGGGCCCGACAATGAGCAGTTCTTC. It is translated as CASSFGPDNEQFF.

In its sample, this clonotype was seen many times. The chain carries TRBV6-2 or TRBV6-3 and TRBJ1-2; D remains unclear. This CDR3 is built from 12 residues. The germline CDR1 and CDR2 sequences are MNHEY and SVGEGT. Trimming pared 4 bases from V and 7 bases from J, leaving 10 bases between. The CDR3 DNA reads as TGTGCCAGCAGTTTTTCTTACGGTGGCTACACCTTC. Protein: CASSFSYGGYTF.

This clonotype was recorded many times. The CDR3 region is CASSLEFYYEQYF. In DNA form, the CDR3 reads TGTGCCAGCAGCTTAGAGTTTTATTACGAGCAGTACTTC. The rearrangement uses TRBV11-2 and TRBJ2-7; D remains ambiguous. V lost 0 bases and J 4 bases, leaving 7 bases between the germline ends. CDR1 SGHAT and CDR2 FQNNGV come from the germline V gene. The CDR3 loop spans 13 amino acids.

This clonotype was counted a few times. The J gene is TRBJ2-5, the V gene TRBV5-1; 10 bases agree with TRBD2. Germline V gene sequence: CDR1 SGHRS, CDR2 YFSETQ. CDR3 length equals 14 residues. V lost 3 bases, J lost 5 bases, and 4 bases stayed unmatched. The CDR3 here is CASSSSGSGETQYF. The CDR3, as DNA: TGCGCCAGCAGCTCTAGCGGGAGCGGCGAGACCCAGTACTTC.

This clonotype was observed at least ten times. V gene TRBV28 combines with J gene TRBJ2-2, with 9 positions matching TRBD2. The CDR3 has 17 amino acids. V lost 4 bases, J lost 8 bases, and 14 bases stayed unmatched. CDR1 is MDHEN and CDR2 is SYDVKM in the germline V gene. The CDR3 DNA reads TGTGCCAGCAGTTCTCCGGGACTAGCACCGAAGGCGGGGGAGCTGTTTTTT. Translating gives CASSSPGLAPKAGELFF.

Points on this clonotype: The junction differs from germline at one of its ends, possibly a read error. CDR3 in amino acids: CASSRTMLLGTGEPFF. The CDR3 bases are TGTGCCAGCAGCCGGACCATGCTTTTAGGGACCGGGGAGCCGTTTTTT. The chain has TRBV5-6 and TRBJ2-2; D possibly uses TRBD1 or TRBD2 (5 bases each). Germline V gives CDR1 SGHDT, CDR2 YYEEEE. This CDR3 comprises 16 residues.

This clonotype has at least ten counts. V is TRBV14 and J is TRBJ2-3, with D possibly TRBD2 on 6 matching bases. Germline-derived CDR1 and CDR2 are SGHDN and FVKESK. The CDR3 spans 16 residues. Trimming took off 0 bases at V and 2 bases at J, with 12 bases between the two ends. CDR3 amino acids: CASSQEGGTLTDTQYF. In DNA, the CDR3 is TGTGCCAGCAGCCAAGAAGGCGGGACGCTCACAGATACGCAGTATTTT.

This clonotype appeared a few times. This chain's CDR3 is CASSYPDLYNEQFF. CDR3 nucleotides: TGTGCCAGCAGTTACCCGGACTTGTACAATGAGCAGTTCTTC. The rearrangement joins TRBV6-6 to TRBJ2-1; D may be TRBD2 (5 bases). Deletions cut 2 bases from V and 4 bases from J, with 9 bases between. This CDR3 spans 14 amino acids. The germline gives CDR1 MNHNY, CDR2 SVGAGI (reference sequence).

The rearrangement links TRBV7-3 to TRBJ2-3, with 11 positions matching TRBD2. Germline trimming cut 5 bases from V and 5 bases from J; bases unmatched to any gene: 15. Germline-derived CDR1 and CDR2 are SGHTA and FQGTGA. The CDR3 runs to 18 residues. CDR3 residues: CASSARPGLAGSQDTQYF. DNA for the CDR3: TGTGCCAGCAGCGCAAGGCCCGGACTAGCGGGTTCCCAAGATACGCAGTATTTT.

The chain uses TRBV18 and TRBJ2-7, with 11 bases that match TRBD2. CDR1 and CDR2 (germline): KGHSH, LQKENI. CDR3 length: 18 amino acids. The junction had 12 bases not matched to a gene; V was cut back by 5 bases and J by 0 bases. The CDR3 loop is CASSSGTSGSLSSYEQYF. CDR3 bases: TGTGCCAGCTCATCTGGGACTAGCGGTTCACTGAGCTCCTACGAGCAGTACTTC.

This clonotype appeared a few times. The genes are TRBV9 and TRBJ1-4, with a weak D call TRBD1 (6 bases). Germline V gives CDR1 SGDLS, CDR2 YYNGEE. V lost 0 bases and J lost 8, with 14 bases in between. The CDR3 contains 15 residues. The CDR3 DNA reads as TGTGCCAGCAGCGTAGCACAGGGCAGTCGGGAAAAACTGTTTTTT. Its protein is CASSVAQGSREKLFF.

This clonotype was found many times. The V gene is TRBV29-1, the J gene TRBJ2-6; no clear D. Trimming removed 6 bases from V and 0 bases from J, with 9 bases in between. Looked up from germline, CDR1 is SQVTM and CDR2 is ANQGSEA. The CDR3 runs to 14 residues. CDR3 coding DNA: TGCAGCGTCGGATTGAGCTCTGGGGCCAACGTCCTGACTTTC. Encoded protein: CSVGLSSGANVLTF.

This rearrangement joins TRBV7-2 to TRBJ1-2, with D perhaps TRBD1 (6 bases). The CDR3 runs 13 residues. V lost 1 base and J lost 7, with 10 bases in between. CDR1 and CDR2 from the germline V gene are SGHTA and FQGNSA. The DNA for the CDR3 is TGTGCCAGCAGCTTAGGGGGGGCTGGTGGCTACACCTTC. Translating it yields CASSLGGAGGYTF.

This clonotype was counted many times. The chain employs TRBV7-9 and TRBJ2-1, with 7 positions matching TRBD2. Trimming removed 2 bases from V and 0 bases from J; junction bases left unmatched: 7. The CDR3 has 17 amino acids. Germline V gene sequence: CDR1 SEHNR, CDR2 FQNEAQ (reference sequence). For the CDR3, the DNA is TGTGCCAGCAGCTTACAGGCTAGCGGAACCTCCTACAATGAGCAGTTCTTC. It yields the protein CASSLQASGTSYNEQFF.

This clonotype was recorded at least ten times. CDR3 in amino acids: CASSTQGLSAYGYTF. The DNA for the CDR3 is TGTGCCAGCAGTACACAGGGCCTATCTGCCTATGGCTACACCTTC. The V call is TRBV7-2, the J call TRBJ1-2, with D possibly TRBD1 on 6 matching bases. The V end lost 6 bases, the J end lost 4 bases, and 18 bases lay between the germline ends. Germline-derived CDR1 and CDR2 are SGHTA and FQGNSA. The CDR3 has 15 amino acids.

The table lists this clonotype with a few counts. The chain links TRBV20-1 to TRBJ1-1; D might be TRBD1 (6 bases). V was clipped by 0 bases and J by 6 bases, with 17 bases between them. The CDR3 consists of 15 residues. CDR1 is DFQATT and CDR2 is SNEGSKA in the germline V gene (reference sequence). CDR3 protein: CSARDPRGQDAEAFF. As DNA, the CDR3 is TGCAGTGCTAGAGATCCCCGGGGGCAGGACGCTGAAGCTTTCTTT.